These T cell receptor beta chains were read from a single sample in a study of vaccination and CD4 T cells after COVID-19. For these receptors, no antigen is known. MiXCR, run by TCRdb on the PCR reads, gives a single entry per CDR3 protein. The sample gives around 21,000 distinct CDR3 sequences, around 55% of which show up once; approximately 10% is in the top ten. Material for sequencing was CD4+ T cells from blood, cultured in vitro. These receptors were collected from a human donor who had recovered from COVID-19. Each CDR3 is given with its conserved first and last residue. D genes are given only for firm matches. Size values are once, few and many counts, or a class for expanded clones, and some rows have none.

len | j_gene | v_gene | d_gene | abundance | CDR3aa | CDR3nt
15 | TRBJ2-4 | TRBV10-3 | - | - | CAISESGGRQNIQYF | TGTGCCATCAGTGAGTCTGGGGGGAGGCAAAACATTCAGTACTTC
14 | TRBJ1-5 | TRBV20-1 | - | - | CSATGGTHDQPQHF | TGCAGTGCTACCGGTGGGACACACGATCAGCCCCAGCATTTT
15 | TRBJ1-5 | TRBV20-1 | - | - | CSATKREGMNQPQHF | TGCAGTGCTACAAAAAGAGAGGGAATGAATCAGCCCCAGCATTTT
15 | TRBJ1-5 | TRBV11-2 | - | - | CASSAGQGRREPQHF | TGTGCCAGCAGCGCGGGGCAGGGGCGGAGGGAGCCCCAGCATTTT
15 | TRBJ1-4 | TRBV21-1 | - | - | CASSKVNELTGDPCF | TGTGCCAGCAGCAAAGTGAACGAGCTAACAGGGGACCCGTGTTTT
15 | TRBJ2-3 | TRBV20-1 | - | - | CSARSGRDARDTQYF | TGCAGTGCTAGGTCAGGCAGGGATGCCCGAGATACGCAGTATTTT
15 | TRBJ1-1 | TRBV15 | TRBD1 | - | CATSPNPGTGALAFF | TGTGCCACCAGCCCAAATCCCGGGACAGGGGCCCTAGCTTTCTTT
15 | TRBJ2-5 | TRBV12-5 | TRBD1 | - | CASGIGQGAQETQYF | TGTGCTAGTGGTATCGGACAGGGGGCCCAAGAGACCCAGTACTTC
16 | TRBJ2-2 | TRBV27 | TRBD1 | - | CASSDGQVGNTGELFF | TGTGCCAGCAGCGATGGACAGGTCGGGAACACCGGGGAGCTGTTTTTT
17 | TRBJ2-1 | TRBV7-8 | - | - | CASSPLTRTPGYNEQFF | TGTGCCAGCAGCCCACTGACTAGGACGCCGGGCTACAATGAGCAGTTCTTC
14 | TRBJ1-3 | TRBV10-3 | TRBD1 | - | CAISRDSSGNTIYF | TGTGCCATCTCTCGGGACAGCTCTGGAAACACCATATATTTT
16 | TRBJ2-2 | TRBV28 | TRBD2 | - | CASITPLAGGIGELFF | TGTGCCAGCATTACTCCACTAGCGGGAGGTATCGGGGAGCTGTTTTTT
19 | TRBJ2-4 | TRBV6-1 | - | - | CASSRPSPGGQKAKNIQYF | TGTGCCAGCAGTCGGCCCTCCCCAGGGGGGCAGAAAGCCAAAAACATTCAGTACTTC
12 | TRBJ2-4 | TRBV6-1 | - | few | CASSGTLNIQYF | TGTGCCAGCAGTGGGACTCTAAACATTCAGTACTTC
16 | TRBJ2-2 | TRBV20-1 | - | few | CSARDSAGANTGELFF | TGCAGTGCTAGAGATAGTGCAGGGGCGAACACCGGGGAGCTGTTTTTT
16 | TRBJ2-2 | TRBV20-1 | - | - | CSARRAGAAGAGELFF | TGCAGTGCTAGACGCGCGGGGGCCGCGGGGGCCGGGGAGCTGTTTTTT
16 | TRBJ1-3 | TRBV7-2 | TRBD1 | - | CASSLEGTGSGNTIYF | TGTGCCAGCAGCTTAGAAGGGACAGGGTCTGGAAACACCATATATTTT
14 | TRBJ1-2 | TRBV2 | TRBD1 | few | CASSVRGTGGRSLF | TGTGCCAGCAGCGTACGCGGGACAGGGGGCCGTAGCCTCTTC
19 | TRBJ2-7 | TRBV7-7 | - | - | CASSRIDKSPIRRDYEQYF | TGTGCTAGCAGCCGTATTGATAAAAGCCCGATCAGACGGGACTACGAGCAGTACTTC
13 | TRBJ1-5 | TRBV5-1 | - | - | CASSGEGGQPQHF | TGCGCCAGCAGCGGGGAGGGGGGTCAGCCCCAGCATTTT
15 | TRBJ2-7 | TRBV10-3 | - | - | CAISESIQVAYEQYF | TGTGCCATCAGTGAGTCGATCCAGGTTGCCTACGAGCAGTACTTC
15 | TRBJ2-2 | TRBV7-3 | - | - | CASSLYGGDTGELFF | TGTGCCAGCAGCTTATACGGTGGGGACACCGGGGAGCTGTTTTTT
15 | TRBJ1-2 | TRBV2 | TRBD1 | - | CASRAGGQPTWGYTF | TGTGCCAGCAGGGCAGGGGGACAACCTACATGGGGCTACACCTTC
15 | TRBJ1-1 | TRBV20-1 | TRBD1 | - | CSARDQGAVNTEAFF | TGCAGTGCTAGAGACCAGGGGGCGGTGAACACTGAAGCTTTCTTT
14 | TRBJ1-2 | TRBV29-1 | TRBD1 | - | CSVGGSGGSYGYTF | TGCAGCGTGGGCGGGTCAGGGGGAAGCTATGGCTACACCTTC
17 | TRBJ1-1 | TRBV27 | TRBD1 | few | CASSSRTGGAVNTEAFF | TGTGCCAGCAGTTCCCGGACAGGGGGCGCCGTCAACACTGAAGCTTTCTTT
16 | TRBJ1-5 | TRBV7-8 | TRBD1 | - | CASSPWTGNDNQPQHF | TGTGCCAGCAGTCCCTGGACAGGGAATGACAATCAGCCCCAGCATTTT
15 | TRBJ2-2 | TRBV6-1 | TRBD2 | - | CASSAREGRGGELFF | TGTGCCAGCAGTGCCCGGGAGGGCCGCGGCGGGGAGCTGTTTTTT
14 | TRBJ2-7 | TRBV21-1 | - | few | CASSNQGSPYEQYF | TGTGCCAGCAGCAATCAGGGCTCCCCCTACGAGCAGTACTTC
14 | TRBJ1-3 | TRBV28 | - | - | CASSTRASGNTIYF | TGTGCCAGCAGTACCAGAGCCTCTGGAAACACCATATATTTT
13 | TRBJ1-2 | TRBV19 | - | - | CASSPEGQIGYTF | TGTGCCAGTAGTCCAGAGGGGCAGATCGGCTACACCTTC
15 | TRBJ2-7 | TRBV6-1 | - | - | CASSERAGPPYEQYF | TGTGCCAGCAGTGAGCGAGCAGGACCTCCCTACGAGCAGTACTTC